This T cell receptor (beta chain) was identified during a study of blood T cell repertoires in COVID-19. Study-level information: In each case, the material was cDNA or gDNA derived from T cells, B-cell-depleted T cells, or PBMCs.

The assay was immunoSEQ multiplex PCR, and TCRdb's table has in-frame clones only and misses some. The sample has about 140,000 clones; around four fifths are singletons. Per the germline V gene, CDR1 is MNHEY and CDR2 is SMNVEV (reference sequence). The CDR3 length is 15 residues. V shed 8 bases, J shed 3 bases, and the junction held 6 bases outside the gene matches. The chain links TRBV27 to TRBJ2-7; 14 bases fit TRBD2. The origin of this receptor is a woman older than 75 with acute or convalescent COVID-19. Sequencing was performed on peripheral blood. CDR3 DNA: TGTGCCAGCGGACTAGCGGGAGGAAGTCTCTACGAGCAGTACTTC. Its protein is CASGLAGGSLYEQYF.